Each of the 20 T cell receptor beta chains below was sequenced from the same sample in a study of OX40 agonist ivuxolimab in advanced cancers. Sequencing used immunoSEQ multiplex PCR; TCRdb keeps in-frame clones, though not all of them. This table holds 50,000 to 65,000 clones, 80% to 90% found once. Sequenced material: CD4+ or CD8+ T cells sorted from blood, taken in a trial of the OX40 agonist ivuxolimab. These receptors came from an adult with an advanced solid tumor such as melanoma, head and neck, liver or kidney cancer.

This chain joins TRBV6-6 and TRBJ2-1; perhaps TRBD1 as D (6 bases). Germline V gene data show CDR1 as MNHNY and CDR2 as SVGAGI (reference sequence). The CDR3 runs 14 residues. Trimming pared 2 bases from V and 6 bases from J, leaving 11 bases between. In DNA, the CDR3 is TGTGCCAGCAGTTACCTCGGACAGAGCAATGAGCAGTTCTTC. Its translation is CASSYLGQSNEQFF.

CDR3 sequence (DNA): TGTGCCAGCAGCACGGGTATCTATGGCTACACCTTC. This codes for CASSTGIYGYTF. The chain couples TRBV28 to TRBJ1-2; D gene unclear. Trimming removed 6 bases at V and 4 bases at J, with 9 bases between. This CDR3 is built from 12 residues. Germline V lookup: CDR1 MDHEN, CDR2 SYDVKM.

A single count supports this clone. The chain couples TRBV5-1 to TRBJ1-5, with a possible D match to TRBD1 (6 bases). Germline V gene lookup returns CDR1 SGHRS and CDR2 YFSETQ. V lost 1 base to trimming and J lost 4 bases, with 12 bases between them. The CDR3 covers 15 residues. The CDR3 DNA follows: TGCGCCAGCAGCTTGTCGGGGACATTTAATCAGCCCCAGCATTTT. It specifies CASSLSGTFNQPQHF.

The chain has TRBV10-3 and TRBJ2-1; weak D call: TRBD2 (5 bases). Germline CDR1 reads ENHRY; CDR2 reads SYGVKD. V lost 5 bases and J lost 5, with 10 bases in between. CDR3 length: 13 amino acids. The CDR3 DNA reads as TGTGCCATCAGTTTCGCCGGGGACAATGAGCAGTTCTTC. Its protein is CAISFAGDNEQFF.

The chain is built from TRBV5-1 and TRBJ1-1; D ambiguous. The length of the CDR3 is 16 residues. Trimming shortened V by 1 base and J by 3 bases, and 16 bases separated the two germline ends. CDR1 and CDR2 from the germline V gene are SGHRS and YFSETQ. CDR3 sequence reads: CASSLSGASGDTEAFF. Written as DNA, the CDR3 is TGCGCCAGCAGCTTGTCGGGCGCGAGCGGGGACACTGAAGCTTTCTTT.

V usage is TRBV10-3 and J usage is TRBJ1-5; D is unresolved. The CDR3 has 12 residues. Germline V gene data show CDR1 as ENHRY and CDR2 as SYGVKD. The V end was cut by 4 bases, the J end by 5 bases, with 6 bases between. The CDR3 nucleotides are TGTGCCATCAGTGGACCTGATCAGCCCCAGCATTTT. Its protein product is CAISGPDQPQHF.

The J gene is TRBJ1-2, the V gene TRBV2, with TRBD1 matching over 10 bases. Germline trimming cut 5 bases from V and 7 bases from J; bases unmatched to any gene: 7. The CDR3 runs to 14 residues. Per the germline V gene, CDR1 is SNHLY and CDR2 is FYNNEI. CDR3 in amino acids: CASSTRQGAPGYTF. CDR3 DNA: TGTGCCAGCAGTACTAGACAGGGGGCGCCTGGCTACACCTTC. Based on the CDR3 plus reference TRBV2 and TRBJ1-2, the full variable domain is EPEVTQTPSHQVTQMGQEVILRCVPISNHLYFYWYRQILGQKVEFLVSFYNNEISEKSEIFDDQFSVERPDGSNFTLKIRSTKLEDSAMYFCASSTRQGAPGYTFGSGTRLTVV.

For this clone: The germline gene is not matched at one end of the junction; a read error may be the cause. The chain is built from TRBV6-5 and TRBJ1-1; the match to TRBD1 covers 12 bases. Germline V gene lookup returns CDR1 MNHEY and CDR2 SVGAGI. The CDR3 length is 11 residues. DNA of the CDR3: TGTGCCAGCAGTCCGGGACAGGGGGCTTGCTTT. It yields the protein CASSPGQGACF.

This chain uses TRBV5-1 with TRBJ1-2; 7 nucleotides line up with TRBD1. Losses at the gene ends were 4 bases for V and 4 bases for J; bases not matched to a gene: 16. This CDR3 is built from 17 residues. Germline V lookup: CDR1 SGHRS, CDR2 YFSETQ. CDR3: CASSLTTGTAGSYGYTF. The DNA for the CDR3 is TGCGCCAGCAGCCTCACCACCGGGACAGCGGGGAGCTATGGCTACACCTTC.

The V gene is TRBV2, the J gene TRBJ2-6; D remains unclear. The CDR3 has 15 amino acids. Germline CDR1 is SNHLY and CDR2 is FYNNEI. The germline V and J ends were trimmed by 4 bases and 0 bases, with 7 bases remaining between them. The DNA for the CDR3 is TGTGCCAGCAGTGCCAGGAGCTCTGGGGCCAACGTCCTGACTTTC. Translation: CASSARSSGANVLTF.

The chain is built from TRBV14 and TRBJ2-5; D is perhaps TRBD2 (5 bases). The DNA end is more similar to TRBJ2-7, so the J call may be wrong. The CDR3 totals 14 residues. Germline loops: CDR1 SGHDN, CDR2 FVKESK. Here the CDR3 reads CASSQAGLRVEQYF. The CDR3 region has the DNA TGTGCCAGCAGCCAAGCCGGCCTGAGGGTCGAGCAGTACTTC.

This chain uses TRBV6-4 with TRBJ2-7; D gene ambiguous. This CDR3 region has 9 residues. Germline loops: CDR1 MRHNA, CDR2 SNTAGT. The ends were cut back, 8 bases at V and 9 bases at J, with 8 bases in the middle. The DNA of the CDR3 is TGTGCCAGCCACTCGGTGCAGTACTTC. This encodes CASHSVQYF.

The genes are TRBV5-1 and TRBJ2-1; 7 positions match TRBD2. V dropped 4 bases and J dropped 0; count of bases not matched to a gene: 4. Germline loops: CDR1 SGHRS, CDR2 YFSETQ. The CDR3 has 15 residues. CDR3 in amino acids: CASSNGGNSYNEQFF. CDR3 DNA: TGCGCCAGCAGCAACGGGGGGAACTCCTACAATGAGCAGTTCTTC. Filled out from reference TRBV5-1 and TRBJ2-1, the complete variable domain reads KAGVTQTPRYLIKTRGQQVTLSCSPISGHRSVSWYQQTPGQGLQFLFEYFSETQRNKGNFPGRFSGRQFSNSRSEMNVSTLELGDSALYLCASSNGGNSYNEQFFGPGTRLTVL.

This clone was counted between two and nine times. The junction and the germline gene differ at one end; a read error may be behind it. The genes are TRBV7-7 and TRBJ1-1; no reliable D call. CDR1 SSHAT and CDR2 FNYEAQ come from the germline V gene (reference sequence). The CDR3 is 13 residues long. For the CDR3, the DNA is TGTGCTAGCAGCTCTGACATGGGGACTGAAGCTTTCTTT. It codes for CASSSDMGTEAFF. Based on the CDR3 plus reference TRBV7-7 and TRBJ1-1, the full variable domain is GAGVSQSPRYKVTKRGQDVTLRCDPISSHATLYWYQQALGQGPEFLTYFNYEAQPDKSGLPSDRFSAERPEGSISTLTIQRTEQRDSAMYRCASSSDMGTEAFFGQGTRLTVV.

The chain is built from TRBV5-6 and TRBJ2-2; D gene uncertain. V dropped 5 bases and J dropped 4 bases, with 9 bases sitting between them. Germline lookup yields CDR1 SGHDT and CDR2 YYEEEE. CDR3 length: 13 amino acids. DNA for the CDR3: TGTGCCAGCAGTAGGGTTACCACCGGGGAGCTGTTTTTT. Protein product: CASSRVTTGELFF.

This chain connects TRBV28 to TRBJ2-6; either TRBD1 or TRBD2 may fit D (5 bases each). Trimming took 6 bases from V and 4 from J, leaving 16 bases between them. This CDR3 is built from 16 residues. Per germline, CDR1 MDHEN and CDR2 SYDVKM. The CDR3 reads CASSLRQGTGANVLTF. CDR3 nucleotide sequence: TGTGCCAGCAGCCTGAGGCAAGGGACCGGGGCCAACGTCCTGACTTTC.

The genes are TRBV18 and TRBJ2-5, with 7 bases fitting TRBD2. V was pared by 3 bases and J by 1 base, with 8 bases of the junction left unmatched. CDR3 length: 16 residues. Germline assignment: CDR1 KGHSH and CDR2 LQKENI. The CDR3 loop reads CASSPFGTTIQETQYF. The CDR3 DNA reads TGTGCCAGCTCACCTTTCGGGACTACTATCCAAGAGACCCAGTACTTC.

This rearrangement joins TRBV29-1 to TRBJ1-2; TRBD1 matches at 12 bases. The V gene's germline CDR1 is SQVTM and CDR2 ANQGSEA. The V gene end was trimmed by 4 bases and the J gene end by 5 bases; junction bases not matched to a gene: 8. The CDR3 extends over 15 amino acids. The CDR3 DNA reads as TGCAGCGTTGGGTTGGGGACAGGGGGCGCGTATGGCTACACCTTC. Residues: CSVGLGTGGAYGYTF.

The V gene is TRBV9, the J gene TRBJ2-5; 7 bases line up with TRBD2. Germline trimming cut 4 bases from V and 5 bases from J; bases unmatched to any gene: 14. This CDR3 spans 16 amino acids. The germline gives CDR1 SGDLS, CDR2 YYNGEE. The chain's CDR3 is CASSSRAGLLGETQYF. The CDR3 DNA sequence: TGTGCCAGCAGCTCGCGAGCGGGACTCCTGGGGGAGACCCAGTACTTC.

The chain carries TRBV5-7 and TRBJ1-1; 9 nucleotides line up with TRBD1. TRBV5-7 qualifies as an ORF whose function is uncertain. Losses at the gene ends were 4 bases for V and 4 bases for J; bases not matched to a gene: 2. CDR3 size: 13 residues. In nucleotides, the CDR3 is TGTGCCAGCAGCCGACAGGGGGGCACTGAAGCTTTCTTT. Its protein is CASSRQGGTEAFF.